This T cell receptor (beta chain) was profiled in a study of cytomegalovirus exposure and HLA in healthy donors. This CDR3 comprises 17 residues. Per germline, CDR1 MNHNS and CDR2 SASEGT. The protocol was immunoSEQ multiplex PCR, while the TCRdb copy is restricted to in-frame clones and leaves out a portion. The sample comprises some 50,000 clones, 90% to 95% of which are singletons, and around 5.5% rests with the top ten. This clone was observed a few times. Its matching antigen is unknown. Study outcomes and limitations: The classifier reportedly diagnosed cytomegalovirus status with high sensitivity and specificity. Some TCR beta chains (roughly 150 of them) were listed as cytomegalovirus-associated. There were a few CMV-associated chains whose specificity for CMV antigens was confirmed in vitro.

This chain uses TRBV6-1 with TRBJ2-7; possible D gene TRBD1, 6 bases. The sequence was obtained from a woman under 30 in good health and CMV-seronegative. The sequencing sample was made of PBMCs. Written as DNA, the CDR3 is TGTGCCAGCAGTCAAGGACAGACCTTATCCCCCCCTTTTGGCTTGAACGTC. Protein product: CASSQGQTLSPPFGLNV.